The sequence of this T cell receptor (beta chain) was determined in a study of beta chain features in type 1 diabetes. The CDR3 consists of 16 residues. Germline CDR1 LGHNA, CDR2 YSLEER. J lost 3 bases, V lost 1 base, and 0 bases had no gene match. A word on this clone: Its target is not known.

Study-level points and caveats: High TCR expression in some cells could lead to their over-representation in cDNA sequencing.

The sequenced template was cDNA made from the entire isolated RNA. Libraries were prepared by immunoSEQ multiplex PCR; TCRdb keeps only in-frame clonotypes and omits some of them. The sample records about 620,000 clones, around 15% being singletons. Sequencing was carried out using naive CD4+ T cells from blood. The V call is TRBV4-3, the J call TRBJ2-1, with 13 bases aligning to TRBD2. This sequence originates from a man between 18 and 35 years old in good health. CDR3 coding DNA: TGCGCCAGCAGCCAAGGGACTAGCGGGGGCTACAATGAGCAGTTCTTC. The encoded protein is CASSQGTSGGYNEQFF.